These 10 T cell receptor beta chains were all obtained from the same sample, sequenced in a study of cytotoxic CD8 clonotypes in ibrutinib-treated CLL. Only in-frame clones appear in the TCRdb table, and some are missing; sequencing was by immunoSEQ multiplex PCR. The repertoire includes just over 200,000 clones, 70% to 75% of them detected once, and roughly 5.9% sits in the top ten. Source: PBMCs, taken after 12 months of ibrutinib treatment. The receptor source for this set is a human donor with chronic lymphocytic leukemia.

In its sample, this clone was seen a few times. This rearrangement joins TRBV27 to TRBJ1-4; D possibly corresponds to TRBD1 (5 bases). The CDR3 is made up of 14 amino acids. The V and J ends lost 10 bases and 10 bases respectively, with 22 bases between them. CDR1 and CDR2 (germline): MNHEY, SMNVEV (reference sequence). The CDR3 sequence is CATSPRAPDGKLFF. The CDR3 DNA reads TGTGCCACCTCCCCCAGGGCCCCGGACGGAAAACTGTTTTTT.

This chain joins TRBV7-8 and TRBJ2-5, with 7 bases matching TRBD2. The CDR3 extends over 16 amino acids. Trimming removed 5 bases from V and 2 bases from J; junction bases left unmatched: 11. The germline V gene encodes CDR1 SGHVS and CDR2 FQNEAQ. The CDR3 region is CASSLPRSSGQETQYF. In nucleotides, the CDR3 is TGTGCCAGCAGCCTCCCCCGCTCTAGCGGACAAGAGACCCAGTACTTC.

CDR3 region: CAWREIAGNTIYF. The CDR3, as DNA: TGTGCCTGGAGGGAAATTGCTGGAAACACCATATATTTT. V usage is TRBV30 and J usage is TRBJ1-3; D unclear. The CDR3 covers 13 residues. The ends were cut back, 3 bases at V and 2 bases at J, with 8 bases in the middle. Germline V gene lookup returns CDR1 GTSNPN and CDR2 SVGIG (reference sequence). Combining the CDR3 with reference TRBV30 and TRBJ1-3 gives the whole variable domain SQTIHQWPATLVQPVGSPLSLECTVEGTSNPNLYWYRQAAGRGLQLLFYSVGIGQISSEVPQNLSASRPQDRQFILSSKKLLLSDSGFYLCAWREIAGNTIYFGEGSWLTVV.

The rearrangement links TRBV5-1 to TRBJ2-1; TRBD2 aligns across 9 bases. Losses at the gene ends were 4 bases for V and 6 bases for J; bases not matched to a gene: 8. The CDR3 runs 15 residues. Per germline, CDR1 SGHRS and CDR2 YFSETQ. CDR3 nucleotides: TGCGCCAGCAGCCCAGGGACTAGCTTGGCCAATGAGCAGTTCTTC. As protein: CASSPGTSLANEQFF.

The genes are TRBV7-3 and TRBJ2-7, with 11 bases fitting TRBD2. The CDR3 length is 14 residues. Germline V CDR1 and CDR2: SGHTA, FQGTGA. V shed 2 bases, J shed 6 bases, and the junction held 3 bases outside the gene matches. The CDR3 DNA reads TGTGCCAGCAGCTTAGATAGCGGGAGGGGCGAGCAGTACTTC. As protein: CASSLDSGRGEQYF. Drawing the rest from reference TRBV7-3 and TRBJ2-7, the complete variable domain is GAGVSQTPSNKVTEKGKYVELRCDPISGHTALYWYRQSLGQGPEFLIYFQGTGAADDSGLPNDRFFAVRPEGSVSTLKIQRTERGDSAVYLCASSLDSGRGEQYFGPGTRLTVT.

CDR3 region: CASSPGQGSYEQYF. The CDR3 DNA sequence: TGTGCCAGCAGCCCGGGACAGGGGAGCTACGAGCAGTACTTC. The V gene is TRBV2, the J gene TRBJ2-7, with 10 bases fitting TRBD1. Germline assignment: CDR1 SNHLY and CDR2 FYNNEI. The junction had 5 bases not matched to a gene; V was cut back by 6 bases and J by 3 bases. The CDR3 is made up of 14 amino acids.

This clone has a single count. Its ends do not fully match the called genes, so a read error is possible. The genes are TRBV7-7 and TRBJ2-5, with a possible D match to TRBD1 (7 bases). Germline V gene data show CDR1 as SSHAT and CDR2 as FNYEAQ (reference sequence). There are 16 residues in the CDR3. CDR3 bases: TGTGCTAGCAGCTTAGGAGGGGGCAGGCCTCAAGAGACCCAGTACTTC. Translated: CASSLGGGRPQETQYF.

The V call is TRBV5-8, the J call TRBJ1-1, with D maybe TRBD1 (5 bases). Deletions cut 4 bases from V and 0 bases from J, with 7 bases between. Germline V gene lookup returns CDR1 SGHTS and CDR2 YDEGEE. The CDR3 totals 13 residues. The CDR3: CASSRQLNTEAFF. CDR3 nucleotides: TGTGCCAGCAGCCGACAGCTGAACACTGAAGCTTTCTTT.

This clone showed up just a few times. The chain links TRBV7-2 to TRBJ2-7, with 9 bases fitting TRBD1. The CDR3 totals 13 residues. Per the germline V gene, CDR1 is SGHTA and CDR2 is FQGNSA. V was clipped by 2 bases and J by 7 bases; unmatched bases: 3. CDR3 sequence reads: CASSLQDRGEQYF. The CDR3 DNA sequence: TGTGCCAGCAGCTTACAGGACAGGGGTGAGCAGTACTTC.

This chain uses TRBV6-5 with TRBJ1-5; D possibly corresponds to TRBD1 (5 bases). Trimming removed 6 bases from V and 4 bases from J, with 13 bases in between. The CDR3 loop spans 14 amino acids. Germline V gives CDR1 MNHEY, CDR2 SVGAGI. The CDR3 here is CASSLRDGNQPQHF. In DNA form, the CDR3 reads TGTGCCAGCAGCCTCCGGGACGGGAATCAGCCCCAGCATTTT.